This TCR beta chain derives from a study of T cells in Graves' hyperthyroidism and ophthalmopathy. Germline V gene data show CDR1 as KGHSH and CDR2 as LQKENI. V trimming: 3 bases; J trimming: 0 bases; junction bases outside the gene matches: 11. This CDR3 is built from 19 residues. Uncontrolled infection, other autoimmune disease, pregnancy and lactation each barred patients from inclusion. The investigators amplified TCR beta CDR3 regions from RNA transcripts. Carried out on the TCR CDR3, a first-round RT-PCR used the HTBI primer set. TCRdb redid the calling of the multiplex PCR reads with MiXCR, one entry per CDR3 protein. This table holds 550,000 to 600,000 distinct CDR3 sequences, over 15% found once.

The clonotype comes from a young woman with Graves' hyperthyroidism. Sequenced material: blood. This rearrangement joins TRBV18 to TRBJ2-6; 7 bases align to TRBD1. CDR3 region: CASSPTGSATYSGANVLTF. The CDR3 DNA is TGTGCCAGCTCACCGACAGGGTCGGCGACATACTCTGGGGCCAACGTCCTGACTTTC.